This T cell receptor (beta chain) emerged from a study of shared clonotypes between healthy human individuals. At the level of the study: Used for every donor were three CD4 naive, three CD4 memory, two CD8 naive and one CD8 memory plate.

This CDR3 is built from 13 residues. V was pared by 2 bases and J by 1 base, with 5 bases between. Germline CDR1 SQVTM, CDR2 ANQGSEA. Terminally differentiated effector memory CD45RA+ cells were left out of the naive CD8 fraction, which was CD45RO-negative and positively selected for CCR7. This clone was seen a single time. Other DNA variants within this sample encode the same CDR3. The protocol was immunoSEQ multiplex PCR, while the TCRdb copy is restricted to in-frame clones and leaves out a portion. There are 800,000 or so clones in the sample; 90% to 98% occur only once, and roughly 0.23% lies in the top ten.

The receptor was derived from a man between 25 and 39 years old in good health. The sequencing sample was made of naive CD8+ T cells sorted from blood. The chain has TRBV29-1 and TRBJ2-2; D uncertain. The CDR3 DNA sequence: TGCAGCGTTGAACGACAGAACACCGGGGAGCTGTTTTTT. It is translated as CSVERQNTGELFF.